This T cell receptor (beta chain) was documented in a study of blood T cell repertoires in COVID-19. Study background: Samples representing acute and convalescent COVID-19 were sourced from the United States, Italy and Spain. Sample material is recorded as cDNA or gDNA derived from T cells, B-cell-depleted T cells, or PBMCs.

Patients in Seattle were enrolled during active infection, then followed longitudinally. This clone was detected once. Per the study methods: From reference gene primer amplification, estimates of nucleated cell counts were derived. Repertoires were generated with immunoSEQ multiplex PCR, while TCRdb's copy carries only in-frame clones and drops some. From that table come the V and J calls and clone size; the DNA was used to work out D and trimming. This sample has hundreds of thousands of clones; about 82% occur once, and the top ten carry 4.5% to 6%. The germline CDR1 and CDR2 sequences are GTSNPN and SVGIG (reference sequence). V was shortened by 1 base and J by 4 bases, with 8 bases between the two germline ends. This CDR3 is 13 amino acids long.

The rearrangement joins TRBV30 to TRBJ1-5, with TRBD1 as a possible D gene (6 bases). The material sequenced was peripheral blood. The source of this sequence is a middle-aged man with COVID-19, enrolled during active disease. The CDR3, as DNA: TGTGCCTGGAGTGAAGGGGGAAATCAGCCCCAGCATTTT. Its translation is CAWSEGGNQPQHF.